The clone carrying this TCR beta chain was detected many times. The antigen is unknown. This specimen belongs to a study of human T cells and chemical hapten exposure. Regarding the study as a whole: Patch test score rose with PT1 expanded TCRs, significant at 8, 16, 32, not 4.

TCRdb re-called the RACE reads through MiXCR, storing one row per CDR3 protein. The sample carries some 71,000 distinct CDR3 sequences, more than 9.5% recorded once. Regarding time point: patch test 3, about 24 weeks after DPC sensitization. Regarding treatment: therapeutic diphenylcyclopropenone sensitization with weekly scalp DPC. Germline assignment: CDR1 SNHLY and CDR2 FYNNEI. V was pared by 4 bases and J by 1 base, with 8 bases between. There are 14 residues in the CDR3. Sequenced here: whole blood, sampled in connection with sensitization to the hapten diphenylcyclopropenone (DPC). V is TRBV2 and J is TRBJ1-5; no clear D. This TCR was sampled from a woman aged 50 to 60 with alopecia areata. Some clones in this sample may be carry-over from other donors' samples. For the CDR3, the DNA is TGTGCCAGCAGTGTGACTTCCAGCAATCAGCCCCAGCATTTT. It codes for CASSVTSSNQPQHF.